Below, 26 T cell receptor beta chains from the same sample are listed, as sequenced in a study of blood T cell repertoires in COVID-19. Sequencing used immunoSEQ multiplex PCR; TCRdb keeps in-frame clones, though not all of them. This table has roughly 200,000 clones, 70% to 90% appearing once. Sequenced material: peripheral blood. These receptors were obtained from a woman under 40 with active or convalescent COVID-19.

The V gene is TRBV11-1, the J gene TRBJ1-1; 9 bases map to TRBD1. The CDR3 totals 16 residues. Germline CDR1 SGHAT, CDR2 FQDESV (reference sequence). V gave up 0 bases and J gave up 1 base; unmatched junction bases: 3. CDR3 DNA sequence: TGTGCCAGCAGCTTAGCCCTACAGGGGGCGAACACTGAAGCTTTCTTT. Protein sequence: CASSLALQGANTEAFF. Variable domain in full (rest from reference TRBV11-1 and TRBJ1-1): EAEVAQSPRYKITEKSQAVAFWCDPISGHATLYWYRQILGQGPELLVQFQDESVVDDSQLPKDRFSAERLKGVDSTLKIQPAELGDSAMYLCASSLALQGANTEAFFGQGTRLTVV.

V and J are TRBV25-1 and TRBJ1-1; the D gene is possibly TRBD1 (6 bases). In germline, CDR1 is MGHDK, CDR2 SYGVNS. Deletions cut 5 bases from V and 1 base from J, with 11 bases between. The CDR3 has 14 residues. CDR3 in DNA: TGTGCCAGCAGTCCAGGGGCCTCGAACACTGAAGCTTTCTTT. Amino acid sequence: CASSPGASNTEAFF.

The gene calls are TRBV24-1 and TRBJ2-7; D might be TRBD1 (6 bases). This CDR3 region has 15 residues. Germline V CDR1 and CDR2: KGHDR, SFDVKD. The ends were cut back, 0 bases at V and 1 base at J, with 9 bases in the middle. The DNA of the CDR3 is TGTGCCACCAGTGATTTGCAAGGGGGTTCCTACGAGCAGTACTTC. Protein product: CATSDLQGGSYEQYF.

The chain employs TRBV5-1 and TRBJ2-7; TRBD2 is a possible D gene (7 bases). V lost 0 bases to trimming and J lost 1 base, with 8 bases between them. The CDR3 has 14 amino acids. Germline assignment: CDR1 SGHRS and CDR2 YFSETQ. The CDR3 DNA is TGCGCCAGCAGCTTGGAGGGGGGGTCCTACGAGCAGTACTTC. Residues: CASSLEGGSYEQYF. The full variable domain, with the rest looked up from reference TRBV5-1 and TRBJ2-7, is KAGVTQTPRYLIKTRGQQVTLSCSPISGHRSVSWYQQTPGQGLQFLFEYFSETQRNKGNFPGRFSGRQFSNSRSEMNVSTLELGDSALYLCASSLEGGSYEQYFGPGTRLTVT.

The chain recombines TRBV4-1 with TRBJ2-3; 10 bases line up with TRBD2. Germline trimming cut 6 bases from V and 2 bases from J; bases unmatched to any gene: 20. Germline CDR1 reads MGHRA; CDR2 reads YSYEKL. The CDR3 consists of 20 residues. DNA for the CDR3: TGCGCCAGCAGACCCACACGCCCTAGCGGGAGATCCCCTAACACAGATACGCAGTATTTT. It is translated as CASRPTRPSGRSPNTDTQYF.

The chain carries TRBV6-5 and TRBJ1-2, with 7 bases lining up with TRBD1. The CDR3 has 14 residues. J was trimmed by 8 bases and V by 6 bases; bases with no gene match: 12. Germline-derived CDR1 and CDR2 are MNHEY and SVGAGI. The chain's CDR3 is CASRTGGGTVGYTF. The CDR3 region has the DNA TGTGCCAGCAGAACGGGCGGCGGGACAGTCGGCTACACCTTC.

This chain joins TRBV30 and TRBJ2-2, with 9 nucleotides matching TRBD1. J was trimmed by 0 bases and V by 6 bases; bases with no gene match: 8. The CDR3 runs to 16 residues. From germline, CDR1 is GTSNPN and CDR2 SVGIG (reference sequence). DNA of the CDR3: TGTGCCTGCCGACAGGGGGAGGTAACGAACACCGGGGAGCTGTTTTTT. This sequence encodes CACRQGEVTNTGELFF.

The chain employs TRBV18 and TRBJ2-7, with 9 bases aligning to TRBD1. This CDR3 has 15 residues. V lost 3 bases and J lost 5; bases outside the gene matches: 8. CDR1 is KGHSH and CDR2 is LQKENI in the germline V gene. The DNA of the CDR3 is TGTGCCAGCTCACCCGAGGACAGGGGAATTGACGAGCAGTACTTC. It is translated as CASSPEDRGIDEQYF.

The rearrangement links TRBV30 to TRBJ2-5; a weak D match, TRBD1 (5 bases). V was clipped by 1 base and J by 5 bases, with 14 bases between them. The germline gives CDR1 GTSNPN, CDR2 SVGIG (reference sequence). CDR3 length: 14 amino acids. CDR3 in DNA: TGTGCCTGGAGTGGTGGGGCTGGATTCGAGACCCAGTACTTC. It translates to CAWSGGAGFETQYF.

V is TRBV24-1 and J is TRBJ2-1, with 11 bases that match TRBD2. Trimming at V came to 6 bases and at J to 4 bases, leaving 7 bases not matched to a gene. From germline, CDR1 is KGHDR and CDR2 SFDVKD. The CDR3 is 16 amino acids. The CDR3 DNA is TGTGCCACCAGTTGGTTTTGGACTAGCGGGTACAATGAGCAGTTCTTC. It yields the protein CATSWFWTSGYNEQFF.

DNA for the CDR3: TGCAGCGTTTCCGAACCCGGGACAGGGTTGAGCACTGAAGCTTTCTTT. This sequence encodes CSVSEPGTGLSTEAFF. J is TRBJ1-1 and V is TRBV29-1, with 9 positions matching TRBD1. The V and J ends lost 5 bases and 4 bases, in that order; junction bases with no gene match: 14. The CDR3 totals 16 residues. From germline, CDR1 is SQVTM and CDR2 ANQGSEA.

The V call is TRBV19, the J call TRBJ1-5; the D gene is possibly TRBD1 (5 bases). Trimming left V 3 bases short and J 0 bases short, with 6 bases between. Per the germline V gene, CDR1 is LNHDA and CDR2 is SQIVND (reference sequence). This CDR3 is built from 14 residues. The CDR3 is CASSIRDSNQPQHF. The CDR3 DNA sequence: TGTGCCAGTAGTATCAGGGATAGCAATCAGCCCCAGCATTTT.

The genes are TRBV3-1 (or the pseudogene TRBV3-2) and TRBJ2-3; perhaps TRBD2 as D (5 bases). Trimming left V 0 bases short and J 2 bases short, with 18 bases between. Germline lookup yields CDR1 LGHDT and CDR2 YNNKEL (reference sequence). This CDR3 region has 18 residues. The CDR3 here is CASSQDSRVGLFTDTQYF. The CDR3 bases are TGTGCCAGCAGCCAAGATTCGCGGGTAGGCCTTTTCACAGATACGCAGTATTTT.

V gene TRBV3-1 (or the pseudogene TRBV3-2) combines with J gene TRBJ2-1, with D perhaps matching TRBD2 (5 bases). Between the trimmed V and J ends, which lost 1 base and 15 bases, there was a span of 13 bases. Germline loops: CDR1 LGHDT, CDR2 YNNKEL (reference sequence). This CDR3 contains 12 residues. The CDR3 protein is CASSQGLGVRFF. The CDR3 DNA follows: TGTGCCAGCAGCCAAGGTCTCGGGGTGCGGTTCTTC.

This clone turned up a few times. The CDR3 sequence: CAISDRGSSQGYGYTF. For the CDR3, the DNA is TGTGCCATCAGTGATCGGGGCAGCTCCCAGGGGTATGGCTACACCTTC. The genes are TRBV10-3 and TRBJ1-2, with a weak D call TRBD1 (6 bases). The germline V gene encodes CDR1 ENHRY and CDR2 SYGVKD. The CDR3 sequence is 16 residues long. Trimming removed 3 bases from V and 5 bases from J, with 19 bases in between.

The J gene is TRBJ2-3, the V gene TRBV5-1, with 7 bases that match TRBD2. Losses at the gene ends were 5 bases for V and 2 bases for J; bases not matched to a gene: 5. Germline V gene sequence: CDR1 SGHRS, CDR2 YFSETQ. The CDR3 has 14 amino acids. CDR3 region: CASSIRGDTDTQYF. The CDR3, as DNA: TGCGCCAGCAGTATACGGGGGGACACAGATACGCAGTATTTT.

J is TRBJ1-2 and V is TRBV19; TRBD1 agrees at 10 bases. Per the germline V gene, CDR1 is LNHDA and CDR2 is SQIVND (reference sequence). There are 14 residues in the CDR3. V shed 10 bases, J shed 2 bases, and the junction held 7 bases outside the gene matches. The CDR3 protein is CATVPGQGNYGYTF. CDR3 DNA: TGTGCCACCGTCCCGGGACAGGGGAACTATGGCTACACCTTC. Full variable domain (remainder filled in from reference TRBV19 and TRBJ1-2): DGGITQSPKYLFRKEGQNVTLSCEQNLNHDAMYWYRQDPGQGLRLIYYSQIVNDFQKGDIAEGYSVSREKKESFPLTVTSAQKNPTAFYLCATVPGQGNYGYTFGSGTRLTVV.

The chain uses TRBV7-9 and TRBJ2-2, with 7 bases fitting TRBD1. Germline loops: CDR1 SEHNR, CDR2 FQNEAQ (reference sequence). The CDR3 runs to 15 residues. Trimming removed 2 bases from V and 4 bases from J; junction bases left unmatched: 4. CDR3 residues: CASSLHQGVTGELFF. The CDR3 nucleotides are TGTGCCAGCAGCTTACACCAGGGGGTCACCGGGGAGCTGTTTTTT. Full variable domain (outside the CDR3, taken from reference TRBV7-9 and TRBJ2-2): DTGVSQNPRHKITKRGQNVTFRCDPISEHNRLYWYRQTLGQGPEFLTYFQNEAQLEKSRLLSDRFSAERPKGSFSTLEIQRTEQGDSAMYLCASSLHQGVTGELFFGEGSRLTVL.

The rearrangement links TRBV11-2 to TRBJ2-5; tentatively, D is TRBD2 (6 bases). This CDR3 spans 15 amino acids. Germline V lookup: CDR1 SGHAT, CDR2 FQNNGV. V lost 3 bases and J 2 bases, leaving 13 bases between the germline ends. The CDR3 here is CASSFLASRQETQYF. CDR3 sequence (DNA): TGTGCCAGCAGCTTTCTAGCGTCAAGACAAGAGACCCAGTACTTC.

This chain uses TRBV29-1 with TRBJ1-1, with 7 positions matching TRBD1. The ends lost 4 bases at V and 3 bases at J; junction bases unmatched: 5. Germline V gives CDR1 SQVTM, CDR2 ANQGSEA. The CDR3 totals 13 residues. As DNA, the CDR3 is TGCAGCGTTGTATCGGGACAGTACACTGAAGCTTTCTTT. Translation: CSVVSGQYTEAFF.

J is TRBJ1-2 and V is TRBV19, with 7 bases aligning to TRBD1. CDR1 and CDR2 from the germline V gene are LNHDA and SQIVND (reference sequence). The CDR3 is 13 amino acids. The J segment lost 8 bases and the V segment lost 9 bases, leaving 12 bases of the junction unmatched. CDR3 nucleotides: TGTGCCAGCATAAGGACAGGCATTGGCGGCTACACCTTC. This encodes CASIRTGIGGYTF.

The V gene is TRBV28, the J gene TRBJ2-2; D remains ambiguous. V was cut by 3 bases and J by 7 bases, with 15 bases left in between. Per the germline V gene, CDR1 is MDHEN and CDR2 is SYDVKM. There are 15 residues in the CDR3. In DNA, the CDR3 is TGTGCCAGCAGTTTGATTTTGAGGAAAGGCGGGGAGCTGTTTTTT. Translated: CASSLILRKGGELFF. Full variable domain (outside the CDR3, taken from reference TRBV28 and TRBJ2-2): DVKVTQSSRYLVKRTGEKVFLECVQDMDHENMFWYRQDPGLGLRLIYFSYDVKMKEKGDIPEGYSVSREKKERFSLILESASTNQTSMYLCASSLILRKGGELFFGEGSRLTVL.

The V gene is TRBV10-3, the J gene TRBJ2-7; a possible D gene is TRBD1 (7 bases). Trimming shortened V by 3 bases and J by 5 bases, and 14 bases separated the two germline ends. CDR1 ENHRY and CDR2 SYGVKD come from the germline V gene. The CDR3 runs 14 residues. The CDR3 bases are TGTGCCATCAGTGACCAGGGGGGAGGAAACGAGCAGTACTTC. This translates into CAISDQGGGNEQYF.

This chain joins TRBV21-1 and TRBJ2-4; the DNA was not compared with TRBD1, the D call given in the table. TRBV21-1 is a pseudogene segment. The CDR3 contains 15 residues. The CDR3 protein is CASSKSTRMLNIQYF. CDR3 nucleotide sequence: TGTGCCAGCAGCAAAAGTACCAGAATGTTGAACATTCAGTACTTC.

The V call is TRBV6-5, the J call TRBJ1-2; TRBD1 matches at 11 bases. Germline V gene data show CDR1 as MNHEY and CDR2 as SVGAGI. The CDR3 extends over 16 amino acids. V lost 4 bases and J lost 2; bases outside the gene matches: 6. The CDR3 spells CASSFGQGALNYGYTF. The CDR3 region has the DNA TGTGCCAGCAGTTTTGGACAGGGGGCTCTAAACTATGGCTACACCTTC.

The CDR3 reads CASSYPAGTEAFF. The CDR3 bases are TGTGCCAGCAGTTACCCGGCGGGGACTGAAGCTTTCTTT. This chain links TRBV6-5 with TRBJ1-1; D not certain. V was cut by 2 bases and J by 5 bases, with 9 bases left in between. Germline CDR1 MNHEY, CDR2 SVGAGI. The CDR3 sequence is 13 residues long.